This T cell receptor beta chain stems from a study of post-analysis software for immune sequencing data. Study information: There were relapsing-remitting, secondary progressive and progressive-relapsing multiple sclerosis among the disease courses included.

Worth noting for this clonotype: Its antigen is unknown.

Study-wide findings and caveats: Diversity measured as normalized Chao1 was significantly lower in multiple sclerosis patients than in controls. Patients carried several TRBV segments more frequently than controls did, and TRBV5-6, TRBV5-1 and TRBV20-1 were among them. The F measure placed samples prepared in the same batch into strongly shared clusters.

Unique molecular identifiers were carried by the TCR beta cDNA libraries. The source material, roughly 0.85 to 10 million T cells, gave rise to 400,000 to 550,000 cDNA molecules. Each CDR3 protein gets one entry after TCRdb re-called the PCR reads with MiXCR. The data hold about 540,000 distinct CDR3 sequences, with approximately 31% observed a single time. V lost 3 bases and J lost 4, with 13 bases in between. This CDR3 contains 14 residues. The sample taken for sequencing was blood. The clonotype comes from a girl younger than 18 with multiple sclerosis. V and J are TRBV12-3 or TRBV12-4 and TRBJ2-7, with D perhaps matching TRBD1 (6 bases). The CDR3 DNA follows: TGTGCCAGCAGTTTGGGCAGGGGATTGTACGAGCAGTACTTC. Its protein is CASSLGRGLYEQYF.